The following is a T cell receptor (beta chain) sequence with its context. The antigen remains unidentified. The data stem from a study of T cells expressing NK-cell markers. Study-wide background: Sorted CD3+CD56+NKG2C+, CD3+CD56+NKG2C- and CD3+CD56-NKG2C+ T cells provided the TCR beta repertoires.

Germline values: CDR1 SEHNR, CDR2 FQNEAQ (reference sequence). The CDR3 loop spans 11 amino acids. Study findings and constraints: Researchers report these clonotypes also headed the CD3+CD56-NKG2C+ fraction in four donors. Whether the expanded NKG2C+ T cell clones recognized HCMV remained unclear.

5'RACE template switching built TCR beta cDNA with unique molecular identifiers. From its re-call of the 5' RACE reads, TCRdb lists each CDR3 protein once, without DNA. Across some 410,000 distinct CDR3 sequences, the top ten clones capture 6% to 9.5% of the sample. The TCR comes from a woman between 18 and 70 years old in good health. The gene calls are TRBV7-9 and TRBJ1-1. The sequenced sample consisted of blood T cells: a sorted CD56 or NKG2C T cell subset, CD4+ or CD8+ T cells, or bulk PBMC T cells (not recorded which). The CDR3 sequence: CASSLETEAFF. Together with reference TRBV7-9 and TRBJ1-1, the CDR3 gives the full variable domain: DTGVSQNPRHKITKRGQNVTFRCDPISEHNRLYWYRQTLGQGPEFLTYFQNEAQLEKSRLLSDRFSAERPKGSFSTLEIQRTEQGDSAMYLCASSLETEAFFGQGTRLTVV.